This T cell receptor (beta chain) was recovered during a study of cytotoxic CD8 clonotypes in ibrutinib-treated CLL. Study summary: Following a median approximately eleven months of treatment, with a range of 6 to 36, response samples were taken.

The study, taken as a whole, reports: Clonality at baseline surpassed age-matched healthy donors and tracked circulating CD8+ T-cell counts. Treatment left the uncommon public clonotypes either contracted or stable in frequency.

The data were produced by immunoSEQ multiplex PCR, yet TCRdb's version contains in-frame clones alone and is incomplete. The sample shows 150,000 to 200,000 clones, around three quarters of them seen only once. About 2.2 micrograms of genomic DNA, which was extracted from cryopreserved PBMCs, served as the material used for the TCR beta libraries. As regards this clone: No antigen is known for it.

CDR3 size: 19 residues. From germline, CDR1 is LNHNV and CDR2 YYDKDF (reference sequence). V shed 0 bases and J 2 bases; nucleotides not matched to a gene: 12. The TCR sequence derives from a human donor with chronic lymphocytic leukemia. The sample was PBMCs, taken after 24 months of ibrutinib treatment. V gene TRBV15 combines with J gene TRBJ2-1; 8 bases line up with TRBD2. The CDR3 nucleotides read TGTGCCACCAGCAGAGAAGATAGCGGGATGGGACTAACCTACAATGAGCAGTTCTTC. Its translation is CATSREDSGMGLTYNEQFF.